This T cell receptor beta chain was observed in a study of human T cells and chemical hapten exposure. This clonotype occurred a few times. In TCRdb, the RACE reads were re-called with MiXCR into one record per CDR3 protein. In the table there are 85,000 to 100,000 distinct CDR3 sequences, around a quarter of which are singletons. Time point reported: patch test 3, about 24 weeks after DPC sensitization. The treatment was: therapeutic diphenylcyclopropenone sensitization with weekly scalp DPC. From germline, CDR1 is MRHNA and CDR2 SNTAGT. The CDR3 consists of 13 residues. V was clipped by 0 bases and J by 3 bases, with 0 bases between them.

The rearrangement uses TRBV6-4 and TRBJ2-6; D is undetermined. This specimen consisted of whole blood, obtained in connection with sensitization to the hapten diphenylcyclopropenone (DPC). The sequence came from a man aged 35 to 55 with alopecia areata. Some clones in this sample may be carry-over from other donors' samples. CDR3 in DNA: TGTGCCAGCAGTGACTCTGGGGCCAACGTCCTGACTTTC. The encoded protein is CASSDSGANVLTF.